This TCR beta chain originates from a study of cytomegalovirus exposure and HLA in healthy donors. Primers for the PCR totalled 60 Vbeta and 13 Jbeta. Data came from immunoSEQ multiplex PCR; TCRdb stores just in-frame clones and leaves some out. The sample lists tens of thousands of clones; more than 70% were seen once. This CDR3 has 16 residues. With 7 bases clipped from V and 8 bases from J, the junction kept 15 bases outside the gene matches. Germline lookup yields CDR1 MDHEN and CDR2 SYDVKM. Sequenced material: PBMCs. This sequence originates from a man aged 25 to 40 in good health and CMV-seronegative. V gene TRBV28 combines with J gene TRBJ1-1; 11 bases agree with TRBD1. CDR3 region: CASTTGTGGFSWEAFF. The CDR3 DNA sequence: TGTGCCAGCACCACGGGGACAGGGGGATTTTCTTGGGAAGCTTTCTTT.